The 2 T cell receptor beta chains given below trace back to one sample, sequenced in a study of T-cell reconstitution after alpha-beta-depleted transplantation in children. Library preparation (for TCRbeta) was performed with unique molecular identifiers. TCRdb redid the calling of the PCR reads with MiXCR, one entry per CDR3 protein. Here the sample spans about 110,000 distinct CDR3 sequences, about a tenth being singletons. The sequenced sample was PBMCs, obtained before TCRalphabeta/CD19-depleted stem cell transplant. All receptors come from a boy between 2 and 10 years old with acute lymphoblastic leukemia, due to receive a stem cell transplant.

This clonotype was found many times. The rearrangement links TRBV5-1 to TRBJ2-1; no clear D gene. The length of the CDR3 is 12 residues. Trimming removed 0 bases from V and 9 bases from J, with 7 bases in between. Germline CDR1 and CDR2: SGHRS and YFSETQ. For the CDR3, the DNA is TGCGCCAGCAGCTTGGAGACCGGTGAGCAGTTCTTC. Its translation: CASSLETGEQFF.

The chain is built from TRBV5-1 and TRBJ2-7, with 7 bases lining up with TRBD2. The ends lost 0 bases at V and 3 bases at J; junction bases unmatched: 6. The CDR3 is made up of 15 amino acids. Germline CDR1 reads SGHRS; CDR2 reads YFSETQ. The CDR3, as DNA: TGCGCCAGCAGCTTGGTGGCGCGGGAGAGCTACGAGCAGTACTTC. Amino acids: CASSLVARESYEQYF.